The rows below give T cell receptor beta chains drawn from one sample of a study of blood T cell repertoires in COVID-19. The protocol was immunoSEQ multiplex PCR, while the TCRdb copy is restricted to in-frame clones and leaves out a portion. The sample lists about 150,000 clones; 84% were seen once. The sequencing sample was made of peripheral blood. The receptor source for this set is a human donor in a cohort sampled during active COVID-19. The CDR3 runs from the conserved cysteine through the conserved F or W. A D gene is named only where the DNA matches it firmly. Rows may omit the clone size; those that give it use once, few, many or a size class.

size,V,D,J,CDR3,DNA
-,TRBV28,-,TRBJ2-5,CASKGALGSMEETQYF,TGTGCCAGCAAAGGGGCATTGGGATCGATGGAAGAGACCCAGTACTTC
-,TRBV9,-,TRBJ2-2,CASSVTLWGDTDTGELFF,TGTGCCAGCAGCGTCACCTTATGGGGCGACACAGACACCGGGGAGCTGTTTTTT
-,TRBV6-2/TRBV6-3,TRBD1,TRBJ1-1,CASSYSGQGNTEAFF,TGTGCCAGCAGTTATTCGGGACAGGGGAACACTGAAGCTTTCTTT
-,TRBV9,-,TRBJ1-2,CASSDFNYGYTF,TGTGCCAGCAGCGACTTTAACTATGGCTACACCTTC
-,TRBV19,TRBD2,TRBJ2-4,CASSPTQTGGLRDIQYF,TGTGCCAGTAGTCCCACCCAGACGGGGGGGCTGAGGGACATTCAGTACTTC
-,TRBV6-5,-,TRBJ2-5,CASRSRQGETQYF,TGTGCCAGCAGATCCCGCCAGGGTGAGACCCAGTACTTC
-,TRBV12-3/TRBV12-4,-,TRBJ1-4,CASSLAGDEKLFF,TGTGCCAGCAGTTTAGCAGGAGATGAAAAACTGTTTTTT
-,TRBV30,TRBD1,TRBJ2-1,CAWGRGGHEQFF,TGTGCCTGGGGGAGAGGGGGCCATGAGCAGTTCTTC
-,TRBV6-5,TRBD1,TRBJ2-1,CASSSGQNSYNEQFF,TGTGCCAGCAGCTCGGGACAGAACTCCTACAATGAGCAGTTCTTC
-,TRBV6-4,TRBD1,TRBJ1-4,CASSRQGKGATNEKLFF,TGTGCCAGCAGTAGACAGGGAAAAGGAGCAACTAATGAAAAACTGTTTTTT
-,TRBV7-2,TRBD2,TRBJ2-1,CASSFKWTGTSGNEQFF,TGTGCCAGCAGCTTTAAGTGGACCGGGACTAGCGGCAATGAGCAGTTCTTC
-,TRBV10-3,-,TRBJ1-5,CAISDQNQPQHF,TGTGCCATCAGTGACCAAAATCAGCCCCAGCATTTT
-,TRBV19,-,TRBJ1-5,CASSSSGSGNNQPQHF,TGTGCCAGTAGTTCATCAGGGTCCGGCAACAATCAGCCCCAGCATTTT
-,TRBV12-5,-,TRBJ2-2,CASGLAGSGELFF,TGTGCTAGTGGTTTGGCAGGGTCCGGGGAGCTGTTTTTT
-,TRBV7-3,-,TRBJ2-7,CASSLNSNYEQYF,TGTGCCAGCAGCTTAAACAGTAACTACGAGCAGTACTTC
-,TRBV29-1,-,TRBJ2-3,CSVPLVGTDTQYF,TGCAGCGTTCCCCTAGTCGGCACAGATACGCAGTATTTT
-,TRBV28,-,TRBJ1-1,CASSLTTSRLNTEAFF,TGTGCCAGCAGTTTAACCACCAGTCGCTTGAACACTGAAGCTTTCTTT
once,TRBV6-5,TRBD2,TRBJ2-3,CASLRLAGNTDTQYF,TGTGCCAGCTTACGGCTAGCGGGAAACACAGATACGCAGTATTTT
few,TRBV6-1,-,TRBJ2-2,CASSDHRSANTGELFF,TGTGCCAGCAGTGACCACCGGTCGGCGAACACCGGGGAGCTGTTTTTT
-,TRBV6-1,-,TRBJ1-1,CASSEAGVTEAFF,TGTGCCAGCAGTGAAGCAGGGGTCACTGAAGCTTTCTTT
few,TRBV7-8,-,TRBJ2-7,CASSSTYEQYF,TGTGCCAGCAGCTCAACCTACGAGCAGTACTTC
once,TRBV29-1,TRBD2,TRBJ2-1,CSAVRGLAGSYNEQFF,TGCAGCGCTGTCCGGGGACTAGCGGGCTCCTACAATGAGCAGTTCTTC
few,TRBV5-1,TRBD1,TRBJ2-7,CASSGTGAPEQYF,TGCGCCAGCAGCGGGACAGGGGCCCCCGAGCAGTACTTC
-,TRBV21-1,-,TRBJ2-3,CASSTTSGSYDTQYF,TGTGCCAGCAGCACGACTAGCGGGAGTTACGATACGCAGTATTTT
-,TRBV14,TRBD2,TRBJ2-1,CASSQDRLAGGDEQFF,TGTGCCAGCAGCCAAGATCGACTAGCGGGAGGTGATGAGCAGTTCTTC
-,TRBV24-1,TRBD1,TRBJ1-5,CATSDAATGLNQPQHF,TGTGCCACCAGTGATGCCGCGACAGGGCTGAATCAGCCCCAGCATTTT
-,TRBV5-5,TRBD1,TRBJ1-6,CASSLGVRDRGDSPLHF,TGTGCCAGCAGCTTGGGGGTCCGGGACAGGGGAGATTCACCCCTCCACTTT
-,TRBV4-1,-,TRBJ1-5,CASSQDLTGGPQHF,TGCGCCAGCAGCCAAGATTTGACGGGAGGGCCCCAGCATTTT
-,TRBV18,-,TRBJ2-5,CASSPLTGSSETQYF,TGTGCCAGCTCACCTCTAACAGGGTCAAGCGAGACCCAGTACTTC
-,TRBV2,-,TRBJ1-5,CASNLDSRNQPQHF,TGTGCCAGCAACTTAGACAGCCGCAATCAGCCCCAGCATTTT
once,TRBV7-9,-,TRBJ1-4,CASSLFPQSDRTEKLFF,TGTGCCAGCAGCTTGTTCCCACAAAGCGACAGGACTGAAAAACTGTTTTTT
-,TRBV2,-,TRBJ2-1,CASSERGYKFF,TGTGCCAGCAGTGAAAGGGGGTACAAGTTCTTC
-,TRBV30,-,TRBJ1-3,CAWSTYLSTIYF,TGTGCCTGGAGTACCTACCTGAGCACCATATATTTT
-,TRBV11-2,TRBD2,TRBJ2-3,CASSLEREGTDTQYF,TGTGCCAGCAGCTTAGAGCGGGAGGGCACAGATACGCAGTATTTT
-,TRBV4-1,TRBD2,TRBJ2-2,CASSQEWGLAGAYTGELFF,TGCGCCAGCAGCCAAGAGTGGGGACTAGCGGGAGCCTACACCGGGGAGCTGTTTTTT
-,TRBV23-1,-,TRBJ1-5,CAGFKPGKENQPQHF,TGCGCCGGATTTAAACCAGGGAAAGAGAATCAGCCCCAGCATTTT
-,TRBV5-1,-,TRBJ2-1,CASSVNNEQFF,TGCGCCAGCAGCGTTAACAATGAGCAGTTCTTC
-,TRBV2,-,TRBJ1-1,CASTYGVSFEAFF,TGTGCCAGCACCTACGGTGTAAGCTTTGAAGCTTTCTTT
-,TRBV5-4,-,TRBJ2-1,CASSFVQGKNEQFF,TGTGCCAGCAGCTTCGTACAGGGTAAGAATGAGCAGTTCTTC
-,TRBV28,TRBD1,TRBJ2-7,CASSLQLGQPYEQYF,TGTGCCAGCAGTTTACAGTTGGGACAGCCCTACGAGCAGTACTTC
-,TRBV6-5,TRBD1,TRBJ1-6,CASRPDRGGNSPLHF,TGTGCCAGCAGGCCGGACAGGGGGGGTAATTCACCCCTCCACTTT
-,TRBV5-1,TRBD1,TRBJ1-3,CASSGMPGQGSGNTIYF,TGCGCCAGCAGCGGAATGCCGGGACAGGGGTCGGGAAACACCATATATTTT
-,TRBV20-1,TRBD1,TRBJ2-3,CSASPIDRVTADTQYF,TGCAGTGCTAGTCCTATCGACAGGGTAACGGCAGATACGCAGTATTTT
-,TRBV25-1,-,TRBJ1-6,CASSTSNSPLHF,TGTGCCAGCAGTACCAGTAATTCACCCCTCCACTTT
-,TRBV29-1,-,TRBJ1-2,CSVLAGRDGYGYTF,TGCAGCGTCCTGGCGGGGAGAGATGGCTATGGCTACACCTTC
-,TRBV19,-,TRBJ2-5,CASSIRQEETQYF,TGTGCCAGTAGTATTCGCCAGGAAGAGACCCAGTACTTC
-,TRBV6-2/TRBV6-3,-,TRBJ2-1,CASSYDLAGNEQFF,TGTGCCAGCAGTTACGATCTAGCAGGCAATGAGCAGTTCTTC
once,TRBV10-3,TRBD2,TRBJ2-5,CAISGRGGQETQYF,TGTGCCATCAGTGGACGGGGAGGGCAAGAGACCCAGTACTTC
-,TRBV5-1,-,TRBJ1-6,CASSTGELESPLHF,TGCGCCAGCAGTACCGGGGAGCTAGAATCACCCCTCCACTTT
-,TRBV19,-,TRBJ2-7,CASSFRADEQYF,TGTGCCAGTAGTTTTAGAGCGGACGAGCAGTACTTC